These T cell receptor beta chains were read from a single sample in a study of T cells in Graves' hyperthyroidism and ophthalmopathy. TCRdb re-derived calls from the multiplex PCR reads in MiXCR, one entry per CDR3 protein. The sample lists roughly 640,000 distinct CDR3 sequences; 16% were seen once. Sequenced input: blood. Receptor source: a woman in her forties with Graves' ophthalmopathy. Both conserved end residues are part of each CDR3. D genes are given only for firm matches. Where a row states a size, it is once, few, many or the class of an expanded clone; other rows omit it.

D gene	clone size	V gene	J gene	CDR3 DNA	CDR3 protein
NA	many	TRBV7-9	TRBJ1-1	TGTGCCAGCAGCTTAGGGCTCGACGGCACTGAAGCTTTCTTT	CASSLGLDGTEAFF
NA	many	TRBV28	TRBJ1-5	TGTGCCAGCAGTTTCAACCTTATGGGCAATCAGCCCCAGCATTTT	CASSFNLMGNQPQHF
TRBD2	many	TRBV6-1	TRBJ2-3	TGTGCCAGCAGTGAAGGATCGGGACTAGCGGGGGGGCCAGATACGCAGTATTTT	CASSEGSGLAGGPDTQYF
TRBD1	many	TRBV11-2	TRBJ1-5	TGTGCCAGCAGCTTGGGGACAGATCAGCCCCAGCATTTT	CASSLGTDQPQHF
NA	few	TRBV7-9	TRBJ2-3	TGTGCCAGCAGCCCCAGGGTCTGGAGCACAGATACGCAGTATTTT	CASSPRVWSTDTQYF
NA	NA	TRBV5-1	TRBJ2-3	TGCGCCAGCAGCTTGGGCAGGCTTCCAGATACGCAGTATTTT	CASSLGRLPDTQYF
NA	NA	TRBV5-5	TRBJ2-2	TGTGCCAGCAGCTTGGGTCTGGGGCCCGGGGAGCTGTTTTTT	CASSLGLGPGELFF
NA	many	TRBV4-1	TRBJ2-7	TGCGCCAGCAGCCGAGCCGAGGGGAGCTCCTACGAGCAGTACTTC	CASSRAEGSSYEQYF
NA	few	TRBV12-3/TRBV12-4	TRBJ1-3	TGTGCCAGCAGTGCCCGGACAGGAAACACCATATATTTT	CASSARTGNTIYF
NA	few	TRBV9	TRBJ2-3	TGTGCCAGCAGCCTCTCCGTAGGGGGATACACAGATACGCAGTATTTT	CASSLSVGGYTDTQYF
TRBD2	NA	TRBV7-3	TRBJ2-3	TGTGCCAGCAGCTTACTAGCGGGAGGCTCGAGTAGAGATACGCAGTATTTT	CASSLLAGGSSRDTQYF
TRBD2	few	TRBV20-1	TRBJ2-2	TGCAGTGCTAAAAAGCGGGAGGCCGGGGAGCTGTTTTTT	CSAKKREAGELFF
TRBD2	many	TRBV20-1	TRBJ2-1	TGCAGTGCTAGAGATGGGAGGGTCGGCGGCAATGAGCAGTTCTTC	CSARDGRVGGNEQFF
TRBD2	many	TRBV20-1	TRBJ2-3	TGCAGTGCAGGGACTAGCGGGAAAAAGGCAGATACGCAGTATTTT	CSAGTSGKKADTQYF
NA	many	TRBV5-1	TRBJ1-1	TGCGCCAGCAGCTCACAGAAGCAGGAAGCTTTCTTT	CASSSQKQEAFF
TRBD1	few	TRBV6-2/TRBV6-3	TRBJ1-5	TGTGCCAGCAGTCGACAGGGGGAGAATCAGCCCCAGCATTTT	CASSRQGENQPQHF